This entry lists 26 T cell receptor beta chains sequenced from one sample in a study of blood T cells in healthy people across ages. The second PCR ran 7 to 11 cycles with a sample-barcoded 5' primer and J-beta primers. A single record per CDR3 protein comes from TCRdb applying MiXCR to the 5' RACE reads. This sample has 1.5 million to 2 million distinct CDR3 sequences, with more than 35% found just once. The specimen sequenced was blood. These receptors came from a human donor in good health.

The rearrangement joins TRBV12-3 or TRBV12-4 to TRBJ2-7; TRBD2 matches 8 bases. Gene TRBJ2-5 matches the end of the DNA better, so the J call may be wrong. This CDR3 is 15 amino acids long. The CDR3: CASSAIAGRGETQYF. Written as DNA, the CDR3 is TGTGCCAGCAGTGCTATAGCGGGGAGAGGAGAGACCCAGTACTTC.

In this sample, this clonotype turned up many times. The V and J genes are TRBV20-1 and TRBJ1-4; D unclear. This CDR3 is 13 amino acids long. The ends were cut back, 3 bases at V and 5 bases at J, with 10 bases in the middle. Germline CDR1 and CDR2: DFQATT and SNEGSKA (reference sequence). The CDR3 loop is CSASTQMNEKLFF. In DNA, the CDR3 is TGCAGTGCTAGTACACAGATGAATGAAAAACTGTTTTTT.

This clonotype appeared a few times. The J gene is TRBJ2-5, the V gene TRBV7-2; 7 positions match TRBD2. With 2 bases clipped from V and 5 bases from J, the junction kept 8 bases outside the gene matches. The CDR3 covers 15 residues. Germline CDR1 is SGHTA and CDR2 is FQGNSA. CDR3 in amino acids: CASSLWGGIGETQYF. The CDR3, as DNA: TGTGCCAGCAGCTTATGGGGGGGTATAGGGGAGACCCAGTACTTC.

The genes are TRBV5-1 and TRBJ1-1, with D perhaps TRBD1 (6 bases). V was pared by 0 bases and J by 1 base, with 13 bases between. This CDR3 has 16 amino acids. Per germline, CDR1 SGHRS and CDR2 YFSETQ. The CDR3 bases are TGCGCCAGCAGCTTGGAACAGGGCGGTGAGAACACTGAAGCTTTCTTT. The encoded protein is CASSLEQGGENTEAFF.

This clonotype appeared a few times. The chain employs TRBV7-8 and TRBJ2-5; D is ambiguous. The CDR3 extends over 11 amino acids. V was clipped by 5 bases and J by 11 bases, with 12 bases between them. The germline V gene has CDR1 SGHVS and CDR2 FQNEAQ. The CDR3 loop is CASSTHAEQYF. CDR3 in DNA: TGTGCCAGCAGCACCCATGCTGAGCAGTACTTC.

A few counts support this clonotype. V and J are TRBV6-6 and TRBJ1-5, with 7 bases matching TRBD1. Germline CDR1 MNHNY, CDR2 SVGAGI (reference sequence). Unmatched junction bases numbered 10, after V lost 5 bases and J lost 0 bases. CDR3 length: 17 residues. Written as DNA, the CDR3 is TGTGCCAGCAGTCCCGGACAGGTACTATATAGCAATCAGCCCCAGCATTTT. Translating it yields CASSPGQVLYSNQPQHF.

V and J are TRBV20-1 and TRBJ2-3; tentatively, D is TRBD2 (5 bases). CDR1 is DFQATT, CDR2 SNEGSKA, per germline (reference sequence). The V and J ends lost 7 bases and 5 bases respectively, with 10 bases between them. The CDR3 has 11 residues. The CDR3 DNA sequence: TGCAGTGTAAAAAGCGGAGATACGCAGTATTTT. Protein sequence: CSVKSGDTQYF.

The gene calls are TRBV29-1 and TRBJ2-7; maybe TRBD2 (5 bases). The CDR3 sequence is 13 residues long. Trimming left V 0 bases short and J 6 bases short, with 12 bases between. Germline V gene sequence: CDR1 SQVTM, CDR2 ANQGSEA. The CDR3 DNA reads as TGCAGCGTTGAAGAGCGGGTGGGTTGCGAGCAGTACTTC. Translating it yields CSVEERVGCEQYF.

This clonotype appeared once. The rearrangement uses TRBV7-2 and TRBJ2-7; 10 nucleotides line up with TRBD2. The last part of the DNA fits TRBJ2-5 better; the J call may be wrong. Germline V gene data show CDR1 as SGHTA and CDR2 as FQGNSA. The length of the CDR3 is 15 residues. CDR3 residues: CAETAQAGGKETQYF. The CDR3 nucleotides read TGTGCCGAGACGGCCCAAGCGGGGGGGAAGGAGACCCAGTACTTC.

J is TRBJ2-1 and V is TRBV9, with 10 nucleotides matching TRBD2. From germline, CDR1 is SGDLS and CDR2 YYNGEE. Trimming cost V 4 bases and J 8 bases; bases outside gene matches: 9. CDR3 length equals 15 residues. CDR3 nucleotide sequence: TGTGCCAGCAGCCACGAGCGGGGGGGCCGGTATGAGCAGTTCTTC. It translates to CASSHERGGRYEQFF.

The chain links TRBV4-3 to TRBJ2-3, with 8 positions matching TRBD1. The CDR3 loop spans 16 amino acids. The junction had 6 bases not matched to a gene; V was cut back by 4 bases and J by 0 bases. Per the germline V gene, CDR1 is LGHNA and CDR2 is YSLEER. CDR3 protein: CASSRDRGPSTDTQYF. CDR3 in DNA: TGCGCCAGCAGCCGAGACAGGGGCCCAAGCACAGATACGCAGTATTTT.

In DNA, the CDR3 is TGTGCCTGCAGCAACCTAGGCAGTGACCTTAACCTCTACGAGCAGTACTTC. It codes for CACSNLGSDLNLYEQYF. This sequence joins TRBV21-1 and TRBJ2-7. TRBV21-1 is designated a pseudogene. This CDR3 spans 17 amino acids.

This chain uses TRBV7-2 with TRBJ2-3, with a weak D call TRBD2 (6 bases). Trimming left V 5 bases short and J 0 bases short, with 12 bases between. The germline V gene encodes CDR1 SGHTA and CDR2 FQGNSA. This CDR3 region has 15 residues. CDR3 protein: CASSPRGFSTDTQYF. In nucleotides, the CDR3 is TGTGCCAGCAGCCCTCGGGGGTTTAGCACAGATACGCAGTATTTT.

This clonotype was detected many times. The rearrangement joins TRBV5-1 to TRBJ1-2; no clear D. Germline loops: CDR1 SGHRS, CDR2 YFSETQ. The germline V and J ends were trimmed by 0 bases and 0 bases, with 6 bases remaining between them. CDR3 length: 14 residues. The CDR3 bases are TGCGCCAGCAGCTTGGAGACTCCTAACTATGGCTACACCTTC. The encoded protein is CASSLETPNYGYTF.

This clonotype has a handful of counts. V and J are TRBV7-2 and TRBJ2-7; D unclear. Germline-derived CDR1 and CDR2 are SGHTA and FQGNSA. V shed 5 bases and J shed 2 bases, with 10 bases lying between them. The CDR3 is made up of 13 amino acids. The CDR3 DNA reads TGTGCCAGCAGCCCACCCAACACCTACGAGCAGTACTTC. Amino acid sequence: CASSPPNTYEQYF.

This sequence joins TRBV12-3 or TRBV12-4 and TRBJ1-2, with D unclear. V was trimmed by 7 bases and J by 2 bases, leaving 8 bases between them. This CDR3 has 12 residues. CDR3 region: CASTRRNYGYTF. Here the CDR3 DNA reads TGTGCCAGCACCAGACGGAACTATGGCTACACCTTC.

The chain has TRBV11-2 and TRBJ2-1; 11 bases match TRBD2. With V trimmed by 3 bases and J by 6 bases, 13 bases remained unmatched. Germline lookup yields CDR1 SGHAT and CDR2 FQNNGV. The CDR3 covers 18 residues. The CDR3 loop is CASSFQLPLAGDLNEQFF. As DNA, the CDR3 is TGTGCCAGCAGCTTCCAACTACCACTAGCGGGGGACCTCAATGAGCAGTTCTTC. Together with reference TRBV11-2 and TRBJ2-1, the CDR3 gives the full variable domain: EAGVAQSPRYKIIEKRQSVAFWCNPISGHATLYWYQQILGQGPKLLIQFQNNGVVDDSQLPKDRFSAERLKGVDSTLKIQPAKLEDSAVYLCASSFQLPLAGDLNEQFFGPGTRLTVL.

V and J are TRBV7-9 and TRBJ2-3, with D perhaps matching TRBD1 or TRBD2 (5 bases each). Trimming pared 4 bases from V and 2 bases from J, leaving 19 bases between. This CDR3 region has 17 residues. Germline CDR1 reads SEHNR; CDR2 reads FQNEAQ (reference sequence). In DNA, the CDR3 is TGTGCCAGCAGCTCTCCGGGACCGAGAAACCCCACAGATACGCAGTATTTT. As protein: CASSSPGPRNPTDTQYF.

The J gene is TRBJ2-1, the V gene TRBV10-3; 8 bases fit TRBD1. Trimming took 8 bases from V and 7 from J; bases not matched to a gene: 10. From germline, CDR1 is ENHRY and CDR2 SYGVKD. The CDR3 length is 14 residues. CDR3 amino acids: CAIGDRRIFNEQFF. The CDR3 DNA reads TGTGCCATCGGGGACAGGCGAATATTTAATGAGCAGTTCTTC.

This CDR3 reads CSAQPGQQTDTQYF. DNA of the CDR3: TGCAGTGCGCAGCCGGGACAGCAAACGGATACGCAGTATTTT. J is TRBJ2-3 and V is TRBV20-1; 7 nucleotides agree with TRBD1. The CDR3 loop spans 14 amino acids. Trimming at V came to 6 bases and at J to 6 bases, leaving 12 bases not matched to a gene. CDR1 and CDR2 (germline): DFQATT, SNEGSKA (reference sequence).

The chain links TRBV4-1 to TRBJ2-1; 8 nucleotides line up with TRBD2. The CDR3 has 17 residues. Germline V gives CDR1 MGHRA, CDR2 YSYEKL. V lost 6 bases to trimming and J lost 4 bases; unmatched junction nucleotides: 14. The CDR3 here is CASSLLRAGVRYNEQFF. The CDR3 nucleotides read TGCGCCAGCAGTCTCCTAAGAGCGGGGGTGCGGTACAATGAGCAGTTCTTC.

Notes on this clonotype: Its ends do not fully match the called genes, so a read error is possible. CDR3: CASSDLGYETQYF. The CDR3 nucleotides read TGTGCCAGTAGTGACTTAGGGTACGAGACCCAGTACTTC. The genes are TRBV6-1 and TRBJ2-5, with D uncertain. Germline V gene lookup returns CDR1 MNHNS and CDR2 SASEGT. The CDR3 is 13 amino acids.

The chain combines TRBV30 with TRBJ2-1; D is uncertain. The CDR3 sequence is 15 residues long. Germline assignment: CDR1 GTSNPN and CDR2 SVGIG (reference sequence). Trimming pared 0 bases from V and 2 bases from J, leaving 11 bases between. The CDR3 DNA is TGTGCCTGGAGTGTACGAGGCGCCCCCTACAATGAGCAGTTCTTC. It specifies CAWSVRGAPYNEQFF.

The V and J genes are TRBV7-8 and TRBJ1-1; 7 bases match TRBD1. This CDR3 comprises 18 residues. Germline trimming cut 6 bases from V and 8 bases from J; bases unmatched to any gene: 24. Germline CDR1 SGHVS, CDR2 FQNEAQ. The CDR3 spells CASSRQSGTVGSIWEAFF. The CDR3 nucleotides read TGTGCCAGCAGTCGACAATCCGGGACAGTCGGCAGTATTTGGGAAGCTTTCTTT.

The table lists this clonotype with a few counts. The rearrangement uses TRBV5-6 and TRBJ2-1; 7 bases are shared with TRBD1. This CDR3 comprises 15 residues. Trimming removed 2 bases from V and 5 bases from J; junction bases left unmatched: 7. The germline CDR1 and CDR2 sequences are SGHDT and YYEEEE. The CDR3 reads CASSLLRTGDNEQFF. The CDR3 nucleotides are TGTGCCAGCAGCTTACTCCGGACAGGTGACAATGAGCAGTTCTTC.

This clonotype turned up a few times. This chain uses TRBV5-6 with TRBJ1-1, with no clear D. The length of the CDR3 is 14 residues. V was pared by 1 base and J by 5 bases, with 12 bases between. Germline loops: CDR1 SGHDT, CDR2 YYEEEE. The CDR3 spells CASSLSGVWTEAFF. In DNA, the CDR3 is TGTGCCAGCAGCTTGAGTGGGGTATGGACTGAAGCTTTCTTT.